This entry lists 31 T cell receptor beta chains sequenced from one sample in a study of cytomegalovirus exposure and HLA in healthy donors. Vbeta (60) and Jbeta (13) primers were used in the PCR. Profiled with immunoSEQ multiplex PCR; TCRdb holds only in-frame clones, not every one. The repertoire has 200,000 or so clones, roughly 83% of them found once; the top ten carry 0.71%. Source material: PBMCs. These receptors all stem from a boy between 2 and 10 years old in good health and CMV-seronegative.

CDR3 protein: CASKQTRTSGPSSYEQYF. The DNA for the CDR3 is TGTGCCAGCAAGCAGACGCGGACTAGCGGGCCAAGCTCCTACGAGCAGTACTTC. The rearrangement links TRBV2 to TRBJ2-7, with 11 nucleotides matching TRBD2. The CDR3 is 18 residues long. CDR1 and CDR2 (germline): SNHLY, FYNNEI. With 7 bases clipped from V and 0 bases from J, the junction kept 14 bases outside the gene matches.

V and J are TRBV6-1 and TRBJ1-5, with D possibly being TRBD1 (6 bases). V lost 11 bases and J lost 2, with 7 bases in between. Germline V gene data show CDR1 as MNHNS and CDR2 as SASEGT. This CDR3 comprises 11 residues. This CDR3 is CAAGGNQPQHF. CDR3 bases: TGTGCCGCAGGGGGCAATCAGCCCCAGCATTTT.

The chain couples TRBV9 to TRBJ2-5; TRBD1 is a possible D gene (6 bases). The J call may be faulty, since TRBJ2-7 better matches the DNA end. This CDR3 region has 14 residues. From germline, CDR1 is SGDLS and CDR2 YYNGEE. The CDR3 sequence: CASSVGDGGSEQYF. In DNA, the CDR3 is TGTGCCAGCAGCGTAGGTGATGGGGGCAGCGAGCAGTACTTC.

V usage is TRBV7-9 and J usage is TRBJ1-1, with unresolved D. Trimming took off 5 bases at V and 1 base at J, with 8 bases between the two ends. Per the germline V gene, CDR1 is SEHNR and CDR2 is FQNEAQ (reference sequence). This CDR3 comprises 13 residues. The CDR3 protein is CASSPFGNTEAFF. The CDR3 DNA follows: TGTGCCAGCAGCCCTTTCGGGAACACTGAAGCTTTCTTT.

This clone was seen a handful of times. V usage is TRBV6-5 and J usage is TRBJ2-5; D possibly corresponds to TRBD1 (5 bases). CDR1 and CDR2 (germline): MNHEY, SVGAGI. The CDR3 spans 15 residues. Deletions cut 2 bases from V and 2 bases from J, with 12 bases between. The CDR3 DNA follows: TGTGCCAGCAGTTACGGTCAGGGTTGGCAAGAGACCCAGTACTTC. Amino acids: CASSYGQGWQETQYF.

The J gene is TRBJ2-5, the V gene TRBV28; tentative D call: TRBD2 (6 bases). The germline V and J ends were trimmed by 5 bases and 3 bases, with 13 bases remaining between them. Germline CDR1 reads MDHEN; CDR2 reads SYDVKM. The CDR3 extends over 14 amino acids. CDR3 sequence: CASSPGLDKETQYF. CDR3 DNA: TGTGCCAGCAGTCCGGGACTCGACAAAGAGACCCAGTACTTC.

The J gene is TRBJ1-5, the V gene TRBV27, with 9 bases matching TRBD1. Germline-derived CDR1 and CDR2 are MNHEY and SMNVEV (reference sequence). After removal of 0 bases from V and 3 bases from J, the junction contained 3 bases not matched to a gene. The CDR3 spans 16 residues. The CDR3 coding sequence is TGTGCCAGCAGTTTATCAGGGACAGGGCTCAATCAGCCCCAGCATTTT. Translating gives CASSLSGTGLNQPQHF.

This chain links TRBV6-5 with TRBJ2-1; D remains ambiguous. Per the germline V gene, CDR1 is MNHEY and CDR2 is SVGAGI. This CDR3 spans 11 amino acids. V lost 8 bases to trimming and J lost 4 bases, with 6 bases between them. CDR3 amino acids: CASGRYNEQFF. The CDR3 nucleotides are TGTGCCAGCGGCCGATACAATGAGCAGTTCTTC.

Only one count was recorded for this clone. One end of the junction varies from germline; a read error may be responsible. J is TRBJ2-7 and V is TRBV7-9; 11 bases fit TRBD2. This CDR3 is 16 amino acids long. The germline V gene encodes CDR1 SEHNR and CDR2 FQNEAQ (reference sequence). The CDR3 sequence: CSSSLASGGPQDEQYF. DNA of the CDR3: TGTTCCAGCAGCTTAGCTAGCGGGGGGCCCCAAGACGAGCAGTACTTC. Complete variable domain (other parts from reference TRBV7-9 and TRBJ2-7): DTGVSQNPRHKITKRGQNVTFRCDPISEHNRLYWYRQTLGQGPEFLTYFQNEAQLEKSRLLSDRFSAERPKGSFSTLEIQRTEQGDSAMYLCSSSLASGGPQDEQYFGPGTRLTVT.

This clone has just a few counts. CDR3 in amino acids: CATRAGTSGSYEQYF. CDR3 DNA sequence: TGTGCCACCAGAGCGGGGACTAGCGGTTCCTACGAGCAGTACTTC. V and J are TRBV2 and TRBJ2-7, with 11 bases that match TRBD2. The CDR3 is 15 residues long. From germline, CDR1 is SNHLY and CDR2 FYNNEI. After removal of 10 bases from V and 1 base from J, the junction contained 9 bases not matched to a gene.

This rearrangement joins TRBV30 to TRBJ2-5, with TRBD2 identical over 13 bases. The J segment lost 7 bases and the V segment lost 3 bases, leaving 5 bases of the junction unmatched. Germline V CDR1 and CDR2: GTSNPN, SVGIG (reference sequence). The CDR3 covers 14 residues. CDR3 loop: CAWRGTSGIGTQYF. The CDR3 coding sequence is TGTGCCTGGAGAGGGACTAGCGGGATAGGGACCCAGTACTTC.

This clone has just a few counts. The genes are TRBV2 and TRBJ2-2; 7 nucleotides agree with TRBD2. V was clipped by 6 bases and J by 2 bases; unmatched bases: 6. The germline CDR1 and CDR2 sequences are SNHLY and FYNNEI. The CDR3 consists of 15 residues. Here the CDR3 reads CASSILATNTGELFF. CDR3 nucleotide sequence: TGTGCCAGCAGCATACTAGCGACTAACACCGGGGAGCTGTTTTTT. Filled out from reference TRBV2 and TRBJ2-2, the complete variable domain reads EPEVTQTPSHQVTQMGQEVILRCVPISNHLYFYWYRQILGQKVEFLVSFYNNEISEKSEIFDDQFSVERPDGSNFTLKIRSTKLEDSAMYFCASSILATNTGELFFGEGSRLTVL.

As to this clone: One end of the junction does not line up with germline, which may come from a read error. As DNA, the CDR3 is TGTTCCAGCAGCGGTAGCGGGGGCGGCGTGATTTTC. It specifies CSSSGSGGGVIF. The chain recombines TRBV7-9 with TRBJ1-2; D perhaps matches TRBD1 (6 bases). CDR1 is SEHNR, CDR2 FQNEAQ, per germline (reference sequence). The CDR3 has 12 residues.

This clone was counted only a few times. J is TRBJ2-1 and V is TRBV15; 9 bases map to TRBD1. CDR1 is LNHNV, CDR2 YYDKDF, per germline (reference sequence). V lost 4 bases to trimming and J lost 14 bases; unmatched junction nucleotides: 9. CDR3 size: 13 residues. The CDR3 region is CATSTPDRGMKFF. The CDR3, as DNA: TGTGCCACCAGCACCCCAGACAGGGGGATGAAGTTCTTC.

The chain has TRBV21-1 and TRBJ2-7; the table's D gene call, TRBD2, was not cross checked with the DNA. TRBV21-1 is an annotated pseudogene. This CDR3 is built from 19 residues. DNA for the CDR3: TGTGCCAGTCTTCCGAGGGGACTAGCGGGAGGAAATCTCTCCTACGAGCAGTACTTC. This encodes CASLPRGLAGGNLSYEQYF.

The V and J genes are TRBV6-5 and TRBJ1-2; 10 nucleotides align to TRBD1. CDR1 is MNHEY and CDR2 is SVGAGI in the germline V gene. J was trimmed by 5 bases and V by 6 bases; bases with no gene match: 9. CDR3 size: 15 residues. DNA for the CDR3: TGTGCCAGCAGCCCCAGGACAGGGGGAGGTTATGGCTACACCTTC. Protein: CASSPRTGGGYGYTF.

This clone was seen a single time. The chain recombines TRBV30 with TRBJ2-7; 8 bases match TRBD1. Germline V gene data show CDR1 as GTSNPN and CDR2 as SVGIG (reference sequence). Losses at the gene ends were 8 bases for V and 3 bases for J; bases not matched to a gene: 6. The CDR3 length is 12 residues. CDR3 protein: CAQQGVHYEQYF. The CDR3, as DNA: TGTGCCCAACAGGGGGTACACTACGAGCAGTACTTC.

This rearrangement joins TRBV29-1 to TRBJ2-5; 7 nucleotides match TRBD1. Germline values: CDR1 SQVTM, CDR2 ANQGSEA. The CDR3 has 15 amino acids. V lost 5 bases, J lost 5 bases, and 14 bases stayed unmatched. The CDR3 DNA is TGCAGCGTTCCTAAACGAACAGGGGTGGGGGAGACCCAGTACTTC. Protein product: CSVPKRTGVGETQYF.

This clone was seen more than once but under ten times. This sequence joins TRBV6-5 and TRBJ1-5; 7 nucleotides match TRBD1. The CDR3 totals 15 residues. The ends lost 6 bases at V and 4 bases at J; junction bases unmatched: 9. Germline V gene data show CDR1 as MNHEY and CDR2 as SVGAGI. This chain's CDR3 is CASSPTGRANQPQHF. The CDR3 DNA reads TGTGCCAGCAGCCCGACAGGGCGAGCGAATCAGCCCCAGCATTTT.

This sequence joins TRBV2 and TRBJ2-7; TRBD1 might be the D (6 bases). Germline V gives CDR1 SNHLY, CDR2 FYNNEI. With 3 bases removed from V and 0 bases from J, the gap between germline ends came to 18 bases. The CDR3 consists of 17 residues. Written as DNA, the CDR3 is TGTGCCAGCAGTGATACGGAGGACAGCTCGAGCTCCTACGAGCAGTACTTC. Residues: CASSDTEDSSSSYEQYF.

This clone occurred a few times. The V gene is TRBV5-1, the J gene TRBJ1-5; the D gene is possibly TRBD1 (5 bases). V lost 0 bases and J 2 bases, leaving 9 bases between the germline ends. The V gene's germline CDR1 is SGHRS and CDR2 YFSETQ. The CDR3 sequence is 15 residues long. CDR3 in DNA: TGCGCCAGCAGCTTGGGGTGGGGGGGCAATCAGCCCCAGCATTTT. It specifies CASSLGWGGNQPQHF.

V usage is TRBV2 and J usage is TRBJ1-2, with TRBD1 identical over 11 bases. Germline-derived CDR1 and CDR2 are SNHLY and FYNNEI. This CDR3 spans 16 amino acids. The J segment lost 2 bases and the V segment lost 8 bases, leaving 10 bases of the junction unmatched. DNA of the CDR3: TGTGCCAGCGAGTGGACAGGGGGCGCTGGGAACTATGGCTACACCTTC. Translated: CASEWTGGAGNYGYTF. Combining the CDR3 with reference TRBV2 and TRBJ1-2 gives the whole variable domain EPEVTQTPSHQVTQMGQEVILRCVPISNHLYFYWYRQILGQKVEFLVSFYNNEISEKSEIFDDQFSVERPDGSNFTLKIRSTKLEDSAMYFCASEWTGGAGNYGYTFGSGTRLTVV.

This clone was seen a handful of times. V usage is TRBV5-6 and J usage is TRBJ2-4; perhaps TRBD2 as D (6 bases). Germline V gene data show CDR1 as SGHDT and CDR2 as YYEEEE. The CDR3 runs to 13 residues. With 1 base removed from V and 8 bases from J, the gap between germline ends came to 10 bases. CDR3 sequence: CASSLTGEDIQYF. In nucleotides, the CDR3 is TGTGCCAGCAGCTTGACGGGGGAGGACATTCAGTACTTC.

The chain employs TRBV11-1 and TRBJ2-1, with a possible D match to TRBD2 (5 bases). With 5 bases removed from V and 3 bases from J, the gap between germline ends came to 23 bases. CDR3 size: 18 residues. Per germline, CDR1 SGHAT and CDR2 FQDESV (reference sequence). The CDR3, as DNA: TGTGCCAGCAGCCTTCAGGTGTTCGGGCTAGCTGGCTACAATGAGCAGTTCTTC. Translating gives CASSLQVFGLAGYNEQFF. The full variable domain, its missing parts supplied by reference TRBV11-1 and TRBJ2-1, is EAEVAQSPRYKITEKSQAVAFWCDPISGHATLYWYRQILGQGPELLVQFQDESVVDDSQLPKDRFSAERLKGVDSTLKIQPAELGDSAMYLCASSLQVFGLAGYNEQFFGPGTRLTVL.

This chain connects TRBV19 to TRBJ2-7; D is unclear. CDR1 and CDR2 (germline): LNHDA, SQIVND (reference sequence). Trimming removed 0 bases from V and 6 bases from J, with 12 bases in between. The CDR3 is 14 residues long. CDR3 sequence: CASSIEAGLGEQYF. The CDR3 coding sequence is TGTGCCAGTAGTATAGAGGCAGGCCTGGGCGAGCAGTACTTC.

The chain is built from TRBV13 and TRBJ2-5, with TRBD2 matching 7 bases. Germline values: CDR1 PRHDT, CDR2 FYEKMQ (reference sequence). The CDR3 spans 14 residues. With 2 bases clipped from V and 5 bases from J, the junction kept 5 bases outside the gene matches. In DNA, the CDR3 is TGTGCCAGCAGCTTACATGGGGGAGGGGAGACCCAGTACTTC. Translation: CASSLHGGGETQYF.

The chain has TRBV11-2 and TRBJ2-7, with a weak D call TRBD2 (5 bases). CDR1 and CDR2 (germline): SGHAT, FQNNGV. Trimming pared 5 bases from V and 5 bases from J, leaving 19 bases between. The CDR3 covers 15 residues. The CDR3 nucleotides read TGTGCCAGCAGCCACTCGTACGGGAAAGTTAACGAGCAGTACTTC. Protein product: CASSHSYGKVNEQYF.

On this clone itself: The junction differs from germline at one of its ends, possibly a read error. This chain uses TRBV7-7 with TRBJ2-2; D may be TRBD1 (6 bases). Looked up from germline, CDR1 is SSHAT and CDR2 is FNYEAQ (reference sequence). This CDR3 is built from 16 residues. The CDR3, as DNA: TGTGCTAGCAGCGCGAACAGGGCGGTCGACACCGGGGAGCTGTTTTTT. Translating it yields CASSANRAVDTGELFF.

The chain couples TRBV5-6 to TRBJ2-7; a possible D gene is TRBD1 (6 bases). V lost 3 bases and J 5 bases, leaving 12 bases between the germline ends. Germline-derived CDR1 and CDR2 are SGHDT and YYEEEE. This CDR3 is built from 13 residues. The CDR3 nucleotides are TGTGCCAGCAGCTCACAGGGTTTGCACGAGCAGTACTTC. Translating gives CASSSQGLHEQYF.

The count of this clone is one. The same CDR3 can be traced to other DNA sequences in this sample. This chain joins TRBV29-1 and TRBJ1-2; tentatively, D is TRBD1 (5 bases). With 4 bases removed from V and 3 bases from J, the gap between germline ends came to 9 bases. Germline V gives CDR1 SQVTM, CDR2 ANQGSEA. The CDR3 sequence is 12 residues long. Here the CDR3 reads CSVGQGDYGYTF. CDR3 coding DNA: TGCAGCGTTGGGCAGGGTGACTATGGCTACACCTTC.

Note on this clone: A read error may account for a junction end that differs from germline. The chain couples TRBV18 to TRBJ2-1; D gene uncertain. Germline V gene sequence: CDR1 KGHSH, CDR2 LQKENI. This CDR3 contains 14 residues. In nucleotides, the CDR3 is TGTGCCAGCTCACAGACACCGACGACACATGACCAGTTCTTC. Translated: CASSQTPTTHDQFF.